This T cell receptor beta chain was recorded in a study of T cells after yellow fever vaccination. Study background: Any fraction with a low cell number was prepared using SMART-Seq v4 Ultra Low Input.

Whole-study findings and limits: Booster samples showed a return of most primary-vaccination clones (almost 97% CD4, 88% CD8). A faster peak, day 5 versus 15, was reached by the weaker secondary response.

CDR1 and CDR2 (germline): SGHTA, FQGNSA. The CDR3 is made up of 13 amino acids. Trimming took 5 bases from V and 4 from J, leaving 11 bases between them. MiXCR, run by TCRdb on the 5' RACE reads, gives a single entry per CDR3 protein. The sample comprises 310,000 or so distinct CDR3 sequences, approximately 3.9% of which are singletons, and about a quarter rests with the top ten. This clonotype was found a few times. What it recognizes is unknown. The chain employs TRBV7-2 and TRBJ1-1; no definite D call. The TCR comes from a young man who received the YFV17D yellow fever vaccine. This specimen was PBMCs, taken on the day of the yellow fever booster vaccination. Written as DNA, the CDR3 is TGTGCCAGCAGCAATACGCCGGGCACTGAAGCTTTCTTT. It codes for CASSNTPGTEAFF.